Below are 5 T cell receptor beta chains sequenced from a single sample in a study of CD8 T cells in Susac syndrome. With random hexamers, about 0.5 to 1 ug RNA was reverse transcribed. Each CDR3 protein gets one entry after TCRdb re-called the immunoSEQ multiplex PCR reads with MiXCR. Here the sample spans under 200,000 distinct CDR3 sequences, approximately 96% being singletons. The sample was CD8+ T cells from PBMCs. The receptor source for this set is a human donor with multiple sclerosis.

The chain links TRBV12-3 or TRBV12-4 to TRBJ2-3; D is possibly TRBD1 (5 bases). CDR3 length equals 14 residues. V was pared by 5 bases and J by 3 bases, with 12 bases between. DNA of the CDR3: TGTGCCAGCAGTCGGGCGCAGGGTACAGATACGCAGTATTTT. Residues: CASSRAQGTDTQYF.

V and J are TRBV4-1 and TRBJ2-7; D perhaps matches TRBD1 (6 bases). The CDR3 covers 15 residues. Looked up from germline, CDR1 is MGHRA and CDR2 is YSYEKL. The V and J ends lost 2 bases and 3 bases respectively, with 14 bases between them. CDR3 nucleotide sequence: TGCGCCAGCAGCCAACGATCCGGGACAAACTACGAGCAGTACTTC. This gives the protein CASSQRSGTNYEQYF.

The chain has TRBV27 and TRBJ2-7, with a tentative D call TRBD2 (5 bases). Germline V CDR1 and CDR2: MNHEY, SMNVEV (reference sequence). The V end lost 5 bases, the J end lost 2 bases, and 19 bases lay between the germline ends. The CDR3 has 16 amino acids. CDR3 sequence reads: CASSPLGGRSAYEQYF. CDR3 sequence (DNA): TGTGCCAGCAGTCCTCTGGGTGGGAGATCCGCCTACGAGCAGTACTTC.

The chain carries TRBV19 and TRBJ1-3; D ambiguous. This CDR3 has 12 amino acids. Germline CDR1 reads LNHDA; CDR2 reads SQIVND (reference sequence). Deletions cut 11 bases from V and 0 bases from J, with 8 bases between. The CDR3 DNA reads as TGTGCCGCCAGAGACTCTGGAAACACCATATATTTT. Its translation is CAARDSGNTIYF.

J is TRBJ2-3 and V is TRBV27; D unclear. The germline V gene has CDR1 MNHEY and CDR2 SMNVEV (reference sequence). CDR3 length: 17 residues. V was trimmed by 4 bases and J by 0 bases, leaving 17 bases between them. The CDR3: CASSSQTVLTSTDTQYF. CDR3 nucleotide sequence: TGTGCCAGCAGTTCTCAAACGGTTCTAACTAGCACAGATACGCAGTATTTT.